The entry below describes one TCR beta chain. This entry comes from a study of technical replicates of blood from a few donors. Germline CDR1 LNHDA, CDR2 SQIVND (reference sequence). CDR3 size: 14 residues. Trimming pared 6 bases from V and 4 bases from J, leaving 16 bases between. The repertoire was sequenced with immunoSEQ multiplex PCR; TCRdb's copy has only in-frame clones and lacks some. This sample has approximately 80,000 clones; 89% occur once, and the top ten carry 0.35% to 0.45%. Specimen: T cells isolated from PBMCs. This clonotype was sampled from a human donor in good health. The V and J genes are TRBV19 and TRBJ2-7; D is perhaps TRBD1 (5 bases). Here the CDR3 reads CASSDRRQIYEQYF. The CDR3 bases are TGTGCCAGTAGCGATAGAAGACAGATTTACGAGCAGTACTTC. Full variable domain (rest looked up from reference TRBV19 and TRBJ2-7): DGGITQSPKYLFRKEGQNVTLSCEQNLNHDAMYWYRQDPGQGLRLIYYSQIVNDFQKGDIAEGYSVSREKKESFPLTVTSAQKNPTAFYLCASSDRRQIYEQYFGPGTRLTVT.